These 5 T cell receptor beta chains were sequenced from one sample in a study of blood T cell repertoires in COVID-19. Sequencing used immunoSEQ multiplex PCR; TCRdb keeps in-frame clones, though not all of them. The sample yields over 20,000 clones, roughly 86% seen once. The sequencing sample was made of peripheral blood. Source of these receptors: a human donor with active COVID-19. The donor label of this sample is uncertain.

V is TRBV7-2 and J is TRBJ2-3, with TRBD2 identical over 9 bases. V shed 5 bases and J 3 bases; nucleotides not matched to a gene: 3. CDR1 is SGHTA, CDR2 FQGNSA, per germline. The CDR3 is made up of 14 amino acids. CDR3 sequence: CASSPGLATDTQYF. CDR3 coding DNA: TGTGCCAGCAGCCCAGGACTAGCGACAGATACGCAGTATTTT. The whole variable domain, remainder taken from reference TRBV7-2 and TRBJ2-3, is GAGVSQSPSNKVTEKGKDVELRCDPISGHTALYWYRQSLGQGLEFLIYFQGNSAPDKSGLPSDRFSAERTGGSVSTLTIQRTQQEDSAVYLCASSPGLATDTQYFGPGTRLTVL.

V and J are TRBV21-1 and TRBJ1-5; TRBD1, the table's D call, lacks a check against the DNA. TRBV21-1 is designated a pseudogene. This CDR3 contains 17 residues. The CDR3 loop reads CASGYYGTGDSNQPQHF. CDR3 nucleotide sequence: TGTGCCAGCGGATATTACGGGACAGGGGATAGCAATCAGCCCCAGCATTTT.

This chain connects TRBV5-1 to TRBJ1-1; 11 bases agree with TRBD1. V gave up 0 bases and J gave up 3 bases; unmatched junction bases: 1. The CDR3 totals 15 residues. Looked up from germline, CDR1 is SGHRS and CDR2 is YFSETQ. As DNA, the CDR3 is TGCGCCAGCAGCTTGGTGGGACAGGGGGACACTGAAGCTTTCTTT. Translated: CASSLVGQGDTEAFF.

This clone was recorded only once. The chain is built from TRBV28 and TRBJ2-7, with 7 bases identical to TRBD2. The germline CDR1 and CDR2 sequences are MDHEN and SYDVKM. The CDR3 runs to 14 residues. V lost 6 bases to trimming and J lost 3 bases; unmatched junction nucleotides: 8. This chain's CDR3 is CASSSLGGDYEQYF. CDR3 bases: TGTGCCAGCAGCTCTTTGGGGGGGGACTACGAGCAGTACTTC.

Turning to this clone: One end of the junction is discordant with germline, which a read error may explain. The CDR3 DNA follows: TGTGCTAGCAGCGGACTAGCGGGGGGGCAAGAGACCCAGTACTTC. It yields the protein CASSGLAGGQETQYF. This chain links TRBV7-7 with TRBJ2-5; 15 nucleotides align to TRBD2. The germline gives CDR1 SSHAT, CDR2 FNYEAQ (reference sequence). The CDR3 loop spans 15 amino acids.